The 12 T cell receptor beta chains below come from one sample, sequenced in a study of cytomegalovirus exposure and HLA in healthy donors. The primer mix had 60 Vbeta and 13 Jbeta primers. Produced via immunoSEQ multiplex PCR; TCRdb's table is partial and in-frame only. This table holds roughly 120,000 clones, over 60% found once. The sample consisted of PBMCs. The receptor set was obtained from a man in his sixties in good health and CMV-seropositive.

The V and J genes are TRBV19 and TRBJ1-5; D not resolved. Trimming took off 3 bases at V and 9 bases at J, with 9 bases between the two ends. This CDR3 is 12 amino acids long. Per germline, CDR1 LNHDA and CDR2 SQIVND (reference sequence). CDR3 nucleotides: TGTGCCAGTAGTATCCTCGAGGGGCCCCAGCATTTT. Protein: CASSILEGPQHF.

V is TRBV7-9 and J is TRBJ2-7, with TRBD2 matching over 12 bases. With V trimmed by 2 bases and J by 4 bases, 6 bases remained unmatched. From germline, CDR1 is SEHNR and CDR2 FQNEAQ (reference sequence). The CDR3 loop spans 16 amino acids. The CDR3 DNA reads as TGTGCCAGCAGCTTACCCCTAACTAGCGGGGGGTACGAGCAGTACTTC. This gives the protein CASSLPLTSGGYEQYF.

This clone came up a few times. A junction end diverges from the germline sequence, so it may reflect a read error. The chain recombines TRBV29-1 with TRBJ2-7, with TRBD1 identical over 11 bases. The CDR3 extends over 13 amino acids. Germline CDR1 reads SQVTM; CDR2 reads ANQGSEA. Here the CDR3 DNA reads TGCAGCGTTGGGACAGGGGGCTCCAACGAGCAGTACTTC. Its protein product is CSVGTGGSNEQYF.

The gene calls are TRBV4-1 and TRBJ1-6; 11 bases align to TRBD1. The V and J ends lost 1 base and 10 bases, in that order; junction bases with no gene match: 9. The CDR3 contains 17 residues. Germline V gene data show CDR1 as MGHRA and CDR2 as YSYEKL. The CDR3 coding sequence is TGCGCCAGCAGCCAAGGGATTAGGACAGGGGGCCAATCACCCCTCCACTTT. This translates into CASSQGIRTGGQSPLHF.

This rearrangement joins TRBV11-2 to TRBJ1-6; possible D gene TRBD1, 5 bases. The CDR3 runs to 13 residues. Germline V gene lookup returns CDR1 SGHAT and CDR2 FQNNGV. V gave up 1 base and J gave up 12 bases, with 10 bases separating them. The CDR3 sequence: CASSLGTRGPLHF. As DNA, the CDR3 is TGTGCCAGCAGCTTAGGGACAAGGGGACCCCTCCACTTT.

The V and J genes are TRBV27 and TRBJ2-1, with 10 bases lining up with TRBD1. The CDR3 extends over 15 amino acids. V trimming: 3 bases; J trimming: 12 bases; junction bases outside the gene matches: 11. Per germline, CDR1 MNHEY and CDR2 SMNVEV (reference sequence). The CDR3 DNA reads as TGTGCCAGCAGTTTCCGGGACAGGGGCCGTATCAGGCAGTTCTTC. This translates into CASSFRDRGRIRQFF.

The chain has TRBV11-2 and TRBJ1-5; D remains ambiguous. V was clipped by 1 base and J by 7 bases, with 5 bases between them. CDR1 is SGHAT and CDR2 is FQNNGV in the germline V gene. The CDR3 is made up of 12 amino acids. CDR3 DNA: TGTGCCAGCAGCTTAGTTGGCCAGCCCCAGCATTTT. Translating gives CASSLVGQPQHF. Combining the CDR3 with reference TRBV11-2 and TRBJ1-5 gives the whole variable domain EAGVAQSPRYKIIEKRQSVAFWCNPISGHATLYWYQQILGQGPKLLIQFQNNGVVDDSQLPKDRFSAERLKGVDSTLKIQPAKLEDSAVYLCASSLVGQPQHFGDGTRLSIL.

The V and J genes are TRBV5-1 and TRBJ1-1, with 7 bases fitting TRBD1. V trimming: 3 bases; J trimming: 5 bases; junction bases outside the gene matches: 7. CDR1 is SGHRS, CDR2 YFSETQ, per germline. The CDR3 length is 14 residues. CDR3 nucleotide sequence: TGCGCCAGCAGCTCCGAACAGGGGTATACTGAAGCTTTCTTT. Protein: CASSSEQGYTEAFF.

Concerning this clone: Other DNA sequences in this sample translate to the same CDR3. CDR3: CASRSSYNSPLHF. CDR3 coding DNA: TGTGCCAGCCGGAGCTCCTATAATTCACCCCTCCACTTT. This chain links TRBV5-4 with TRBJ1-6; D gene uncertain. The CDR3 contains 13 residues. V was shortened by 7 bases and J by 0 bases, with 5 bases between the two germline ends. The germline V gene has CDR1 SGHNT and CDR2 YYREEE (reference sequence).

This sequence joins TRBV30 and TRBJ2-5, with D unresolved. The V and J ends lost 2 bases and 5 bases respectively, with 9 bases between them. The germline V gene encodes CDR1 GTSNPN and CDR2 SVGIG (reference sequence). The CDR3 length is 12 residues. The CDR3 protein is CAWSIGSETQYF. The CDR3 DNA reads as TGTGCCTGGAGTATCGGTTCGGAGACCCAGTACTTC.

The chain is built from TRBV9 and TRBJ1-6; D is perhaps TRBD1 (5 bases). From germline, CDR1 is SGDLS and CDR2 YYNGEE. The CDR3 is 15 residues long. V dropped 0 bases and J dropped 8 bases, with 12 bases sitting between them. This CDR3 is CASSVVPGSDSPLHF. The CDR3 nucleotides are TGTGCCAGCAGCGTAGTTCCAGGGTCTGATTCACCCCTCCACTTT. The full variable domain, its missing parts supplied by reference TRBV9 and TRBJ1-6, is DSGVTQTPKHLITATGQRVTLRCSPRSGDLSVYWYQQSLDQGLQFLIQYYNGEERAKGNILERFSAQQFPDLHSELNLSSLELGDSALYFCASSVVPGSDSPLHFGNGTRLTVT.

The chain uses TRBV6-5 and TRBJ1-5, with 10 bases that match TRBD1. V shed 6 bases and J 5 bases; nucleotides not matched to a gene: 1. This CDR3 spans 13 amino acids. The germline gives CDR1 MNHEY, CDR2 SVGAGI. In DNA, the CDR3 is TGTGCCAGCAGGGGGACAGGGGATCAGCCCCAGCATTTT. This gives the protein CASRGTGDQPQHF.